This T cell receptor beta chain was identified during a study of blood T cell repertoires in COVID-19. The wider study: Samples taken during acute and convalescent COVID-19 were collected in the United States, Italy and Spain. Sources were T cells, B-cell-depleted T cells, or PBMCs; the material itself was cDNA or gDNA.

The protocol was immunoSEQ multiplex PCR, while the TCRdb copy is restricted to in-frame clones and leaves out a portion. The data contain about 70,000 clones, 70% to 90% of them seen just once; the ten biggest clones take up around 1.5%. This receptor was obtained from a human donor in a cohort sampled during active COVID-19. Source material: peripheral blood.

CDR3 sequence (DNA): TGTGCCTGGAGACGGGGGTCCCGAGGTGATGGCTACACCTTC. This gives the protein CAWRRGSRGDGYTF. The V call is TRBV30, the J call TRBJ1-2; D is possibly TRBD1 (5 bases). The V end lost 3 bases, the J end lost 6 bases, and 17 bases lay between the germline ends. The CDR3 spans 14 residues. The germline CDR1 and CDR2 sequences are GTSNPN and SVGIG (reference sequence). Filled out from reference TRBV30 and TRBJ1-2, the complete variable domain reads SQTIHQWPATLVQPVGSPLSLECTVEGTSNPNLYWYRQAAGRGLQLLFYSVGIGQISSEVPQNLSASRPQDRQFILSSKKLLLSDSGFYLCAWRRGSRGDGYTFGSGTRLTVV.